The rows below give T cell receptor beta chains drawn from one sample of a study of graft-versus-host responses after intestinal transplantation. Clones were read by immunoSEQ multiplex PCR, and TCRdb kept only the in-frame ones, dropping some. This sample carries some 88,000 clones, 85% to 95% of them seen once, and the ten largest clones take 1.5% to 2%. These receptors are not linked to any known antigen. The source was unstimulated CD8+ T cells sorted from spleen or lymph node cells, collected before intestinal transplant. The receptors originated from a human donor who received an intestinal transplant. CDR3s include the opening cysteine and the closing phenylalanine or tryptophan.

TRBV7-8,CASSLATGTNYEQYF
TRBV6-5,CASSMGQSYEQYF
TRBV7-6,CASTPQGGGEETQYF
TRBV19,CASSPFGGSNEKLFF
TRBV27,CASSLTGANPYGYTF
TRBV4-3,CASSQERRRTEAFF
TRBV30,CAWSSDGETQYF
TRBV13,CASSLRGRADTQYF
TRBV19,CASSIDQVGKNEQYF
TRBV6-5,CASSYGTGNGYTF
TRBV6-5,CASSLSRQGHNSPLHF
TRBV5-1,CASSLESGPNQPQHF
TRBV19,CASSNFAGHSGNTIYF
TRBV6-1,CASSKQGNIYEQYF
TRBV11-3,CASSFGQGASWEPSYNEQFF
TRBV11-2,CASSPWEGDYGYTF